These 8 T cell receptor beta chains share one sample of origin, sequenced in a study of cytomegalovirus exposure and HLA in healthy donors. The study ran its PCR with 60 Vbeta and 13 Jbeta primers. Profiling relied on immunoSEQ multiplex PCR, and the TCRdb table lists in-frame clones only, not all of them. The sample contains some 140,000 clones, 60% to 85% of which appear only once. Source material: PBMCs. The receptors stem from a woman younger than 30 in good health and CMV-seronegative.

The CDR3 nucleotides are TGTGCCTGGGGAGGGGAATACGAGCAGTACTTC. This encodes CAWGGEYEQYF. The chain carries TRBV30 and TRBJ2-7; D might be TRBD2 (6 bases). Germline V CDR1 and CDR2: GTSNPN, SVGIG (reference sequence). V shed 5 bases and J shed 4 bases, with 9 bases lying between them. CDR3 size: 11 residues.

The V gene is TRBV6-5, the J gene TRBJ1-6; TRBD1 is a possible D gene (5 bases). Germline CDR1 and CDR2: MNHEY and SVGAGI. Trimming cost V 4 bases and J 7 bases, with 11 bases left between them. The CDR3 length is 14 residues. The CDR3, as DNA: TGTGCCAGCAGTTCTGTTGGGGGGAATTCACCCCTCCACTTT. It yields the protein CASSSVGGNSPLHF.

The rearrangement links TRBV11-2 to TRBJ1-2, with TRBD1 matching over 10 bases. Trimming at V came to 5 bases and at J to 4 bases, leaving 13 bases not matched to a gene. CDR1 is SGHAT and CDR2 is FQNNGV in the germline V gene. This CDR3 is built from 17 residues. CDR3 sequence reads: CASSVTGGRSAVYGYTF. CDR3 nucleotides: TGTGCCAGCAGCGTGACAGGGGGCAGATCAGCGGTCTATGGCTACACCTTC. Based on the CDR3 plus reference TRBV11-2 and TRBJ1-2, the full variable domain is EAGVAQSPRYKIIEKRQSVAFWCNPISGHATLYWYQQILGQGPKLLIQFQNNGVVDDSQLPKDRFSAERLKGVDSTLKIQPAKLEDSAVYLCASSVTGGRSAVYGYTFGSGTRLTVV.

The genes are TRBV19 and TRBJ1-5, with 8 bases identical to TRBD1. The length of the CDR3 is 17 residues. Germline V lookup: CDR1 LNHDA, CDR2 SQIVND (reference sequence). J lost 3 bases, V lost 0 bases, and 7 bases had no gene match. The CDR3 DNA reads TGTGCCAGTAGTATAGAGTTGGCAGGGGGCTTCAATCAGCCCCAGCATTTT. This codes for CASSIELAGGFNQPQHF. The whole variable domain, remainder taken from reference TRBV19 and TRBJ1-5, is DGGITQSPKYLFRKEGQNVTLSCEQNLNHDAMYWYRQDPGQGLRLIYYSQIVNDFQKGDIAEGYSVSREKKESFPLTVTSAQKNPTAFYLCASSIELAGGFNQPQHFGDGTRLSIL.

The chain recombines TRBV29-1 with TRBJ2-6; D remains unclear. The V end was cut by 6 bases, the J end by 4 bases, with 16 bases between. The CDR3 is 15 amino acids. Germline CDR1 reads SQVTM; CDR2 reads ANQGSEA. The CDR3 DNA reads TGCAGCGTGAGGCTTGGTTCCCTGGGGGCCAACGTCCTGACTTTC. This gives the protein CSVRLGSLGANVLTF.

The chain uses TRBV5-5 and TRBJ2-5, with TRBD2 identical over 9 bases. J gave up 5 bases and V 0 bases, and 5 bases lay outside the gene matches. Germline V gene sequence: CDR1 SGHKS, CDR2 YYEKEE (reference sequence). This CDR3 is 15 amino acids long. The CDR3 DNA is TGTGCCAGCAGCTTGGACGGTAGCGGGAGCGAGACCCAGTACTTC. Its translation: CASSLDGSGSETQYF.

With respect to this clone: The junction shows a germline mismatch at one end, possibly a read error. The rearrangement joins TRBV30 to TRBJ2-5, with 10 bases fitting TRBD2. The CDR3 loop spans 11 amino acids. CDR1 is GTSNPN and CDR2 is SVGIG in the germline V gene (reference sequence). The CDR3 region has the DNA TGTGCCTGGAGTCACGGGACTAGCGATCACTTC. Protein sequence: CAWSHGTSDHF.

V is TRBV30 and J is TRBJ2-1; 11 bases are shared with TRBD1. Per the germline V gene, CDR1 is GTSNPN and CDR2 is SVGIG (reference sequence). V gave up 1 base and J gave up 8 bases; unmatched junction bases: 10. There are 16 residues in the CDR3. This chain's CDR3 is CAWSAIGQGATDEQFF. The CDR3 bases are TGTGCCTGGAGTGCCATTGGACAGGGGGCGACCGATGAGCAGTTCTTC.